This note documents a single T cell receptor (beta chain) sequence. Its antigen remains unknown. The sample comes from a study of T-cell reconstitution after alpha-beta-depleted transplantation in children. The study, taken as a whole, reports: At day 60, the high TCRbeta diversity found in some patients originated from recipient T cells and thymic progenitors that had survived. There were reportedly several hundred expanded graft clones from which alpha-beta T cells came about two months after transplant. Newly produced T cells mostly provided counts and TCRbeta diversity after one year, as hyperexpanded clones declined.

Molecular barcoding with unique molecular identifiers was used for the TCRbeta library. TCRdb recomputed calls from the PCR reads with MiXCR, one row per CDR3 protein. The sample lists more than 300,000 distinct CDR3 sequences, roughly 17% occurring once. The CDR3 is 14 amino acids. CDR1 is LNHNV, CDR2 YYDKDF, per germline (reference sequence). The germline V and J ends were trimmed by 3 bases and 2 bases, with 11 bases remaining between them. This TCR derives from a male patient under 10 years old who had a stem cell transplant for acute lymphoblastic leukemia, so the T cells may come from the graft donor. The chain carries TRBV15 and TRBJ2-7; D could derive from TRBD1 or TRBD2 (5 bases each). The material was PBMCs, mostly from graft donor cells, obtained 360 days after TCRalphabeta/CD19-depleted stem cell transplant. DNA for the CDR3: TGTGCCACCAGCAGGGGAGACAGTCCCTACGAGCAGTACTTC. Encoded protein: CATSRGDSPYEQYF.